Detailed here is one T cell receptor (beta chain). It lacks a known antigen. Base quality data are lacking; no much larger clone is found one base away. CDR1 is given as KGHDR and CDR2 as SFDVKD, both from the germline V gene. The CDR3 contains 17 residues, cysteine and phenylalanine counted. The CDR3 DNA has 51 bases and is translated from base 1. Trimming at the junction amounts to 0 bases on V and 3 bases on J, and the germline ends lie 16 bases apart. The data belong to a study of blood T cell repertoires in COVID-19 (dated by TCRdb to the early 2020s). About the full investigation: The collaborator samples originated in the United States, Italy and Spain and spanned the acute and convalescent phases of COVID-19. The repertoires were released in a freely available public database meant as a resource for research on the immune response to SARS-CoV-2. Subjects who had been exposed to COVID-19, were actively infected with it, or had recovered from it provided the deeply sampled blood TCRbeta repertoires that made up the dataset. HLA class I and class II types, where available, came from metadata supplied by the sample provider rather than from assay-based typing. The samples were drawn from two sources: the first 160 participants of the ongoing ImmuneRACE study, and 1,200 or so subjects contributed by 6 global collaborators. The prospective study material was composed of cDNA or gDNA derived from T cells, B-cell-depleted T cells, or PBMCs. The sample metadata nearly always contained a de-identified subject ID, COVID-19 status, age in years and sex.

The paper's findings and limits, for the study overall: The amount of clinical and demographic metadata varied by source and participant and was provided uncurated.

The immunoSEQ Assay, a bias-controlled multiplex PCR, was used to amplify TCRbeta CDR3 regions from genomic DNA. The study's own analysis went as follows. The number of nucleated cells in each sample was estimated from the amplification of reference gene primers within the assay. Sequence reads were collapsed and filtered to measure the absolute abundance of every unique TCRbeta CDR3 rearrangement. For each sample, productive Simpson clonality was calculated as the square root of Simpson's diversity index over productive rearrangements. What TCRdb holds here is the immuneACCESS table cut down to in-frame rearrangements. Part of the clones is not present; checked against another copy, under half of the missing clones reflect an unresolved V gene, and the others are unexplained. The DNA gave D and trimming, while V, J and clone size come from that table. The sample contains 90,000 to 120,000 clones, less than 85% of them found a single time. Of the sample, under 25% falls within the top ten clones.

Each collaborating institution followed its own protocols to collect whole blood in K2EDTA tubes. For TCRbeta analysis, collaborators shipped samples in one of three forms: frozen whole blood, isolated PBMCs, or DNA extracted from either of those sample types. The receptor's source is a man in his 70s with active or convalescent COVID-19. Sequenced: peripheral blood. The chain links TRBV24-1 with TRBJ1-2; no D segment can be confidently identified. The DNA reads TGTGCCACCAGTGATTTGAGCCCTCCCGGGAGAGACTATGGCTACACCTTC. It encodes CATSDLSPPGRDYGYTF.